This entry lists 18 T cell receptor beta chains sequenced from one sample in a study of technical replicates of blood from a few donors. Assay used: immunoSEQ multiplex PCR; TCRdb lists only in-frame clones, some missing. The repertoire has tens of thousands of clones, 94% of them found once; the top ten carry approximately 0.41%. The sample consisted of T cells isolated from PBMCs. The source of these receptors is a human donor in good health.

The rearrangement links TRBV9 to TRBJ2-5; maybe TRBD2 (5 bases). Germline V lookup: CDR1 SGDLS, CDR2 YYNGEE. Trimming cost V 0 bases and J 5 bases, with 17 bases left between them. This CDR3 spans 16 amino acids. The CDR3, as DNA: TGTGCCAGCAGCGTAGGAAGCGGACGCCCGCACGAGACCCAGTACTTC. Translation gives CASSVGSGRPHETQYF.

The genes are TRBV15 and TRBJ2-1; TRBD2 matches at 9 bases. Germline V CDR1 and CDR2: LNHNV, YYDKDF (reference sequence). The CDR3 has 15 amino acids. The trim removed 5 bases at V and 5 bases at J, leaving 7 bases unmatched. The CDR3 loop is CATSLATSGNNEQFF. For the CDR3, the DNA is TGTGCCACCAGCCTCGCGACTAGCGGTAACAATGAGCAGTTCTTC.

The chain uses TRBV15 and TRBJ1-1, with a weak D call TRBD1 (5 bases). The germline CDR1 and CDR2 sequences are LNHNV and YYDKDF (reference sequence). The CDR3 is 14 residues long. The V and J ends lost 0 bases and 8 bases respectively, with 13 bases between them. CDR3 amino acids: CATSRDLTAAEAFF. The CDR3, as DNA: TGTGCCACCAGCAGAGATCTGACAGCCGCGGAAGCTTTCTTT.

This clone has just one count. The CDR3 DNA reads as TGTGCCAGCAGCTTTCCACGGGAGTGGGGGACCTACGAGCAGTACTTC. Amino acid sequence: CASSFPREWGTYEQYF. The rearrangement joins TRBV7-9 to TRBJ2-7; maybe TRBD2 (6 bases). CDR1 is SEHNR and CDR2 is FQNEAQ in the germline V gene (reference sequence). With 3 bases removed from V and 2 bases from J, the gap between germline ends came to 17 bases. The length of the CDR3 is 16 residues. Full variable domain (missing parts from reference TRBV7-9 and TRBJ2-7): DTGVSQNPRHKITKRGQNVTFRCDPISEHNRLYWYRQTLGQGPEFLTYFQNEAQLEKSRLLSDRFSAERPKGSFSTLEIQRTEQGDSAMYLCASSFPREWGTYEQYFGPGTRLTVT.

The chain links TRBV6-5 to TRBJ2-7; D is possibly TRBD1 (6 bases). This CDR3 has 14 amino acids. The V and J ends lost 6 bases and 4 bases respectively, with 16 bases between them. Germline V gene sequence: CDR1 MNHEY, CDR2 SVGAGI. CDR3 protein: CASRNPQGPYEQYF. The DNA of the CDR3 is TGTGCCAGCAGAAATCCCCAGGGGCCGTACGAGCAGTACTTC.

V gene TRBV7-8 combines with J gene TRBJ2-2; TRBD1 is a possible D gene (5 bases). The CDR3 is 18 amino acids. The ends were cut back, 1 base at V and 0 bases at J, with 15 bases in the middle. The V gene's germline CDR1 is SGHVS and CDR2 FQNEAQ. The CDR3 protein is CASSLGVGRATNTGELFF. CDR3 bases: TGTGCCAGCAGCTTAGGGGTTGGCAGGGCTACGAACACCGGGGAGCTGTTTTTT.

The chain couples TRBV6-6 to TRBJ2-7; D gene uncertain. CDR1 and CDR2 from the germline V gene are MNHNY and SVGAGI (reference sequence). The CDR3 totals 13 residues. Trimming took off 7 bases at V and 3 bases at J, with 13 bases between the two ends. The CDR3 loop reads CASTWAPVYEQYF. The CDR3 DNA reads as TGTGCCAGCACCTGGGCCCCTGTCTACGAGCAGTACTTC.

The CDR3 nucleotides are TGTGCCAGCAGCCTAATAACTGGAGGGATCAATGAGCAGTTCTTC. Translated: CASSLITGGINEQFF. This sequence joins TRBV9 and TRBJ2-1, with D tentatively TRBD2 (6 bases). The CDR3 is made up of 15 amino acids. With 4 bases removed from V and 6 bases from J, the gap between germline ends came to 17 bases. The V gene's germline CDR1 is SGDLS and CDR2 YYNGEE.

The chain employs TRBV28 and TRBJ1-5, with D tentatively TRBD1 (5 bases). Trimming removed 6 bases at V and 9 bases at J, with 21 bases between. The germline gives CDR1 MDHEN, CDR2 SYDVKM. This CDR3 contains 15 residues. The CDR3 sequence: CASSPSLGGKMPQHF. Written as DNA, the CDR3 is TGTGCCAGCAGCCCCAGTCTCGGGGGGAAGATGCCCCAGCATTTT.

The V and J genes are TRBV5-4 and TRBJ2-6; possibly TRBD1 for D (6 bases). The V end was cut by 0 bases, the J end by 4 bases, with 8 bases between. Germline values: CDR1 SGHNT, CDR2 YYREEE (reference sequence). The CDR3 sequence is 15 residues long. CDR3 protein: CASSLDDRGANVLTF. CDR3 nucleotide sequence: TGTGCCAGCAGCTTGGACGACAGGGGGGCCAACGTCCTGACTTTC.

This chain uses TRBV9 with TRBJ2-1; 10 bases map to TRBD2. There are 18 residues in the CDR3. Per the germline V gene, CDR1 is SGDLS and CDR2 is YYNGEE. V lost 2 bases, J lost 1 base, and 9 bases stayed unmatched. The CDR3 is CASSVRPTSGFSYNEQFF. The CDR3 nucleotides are TGTGCCAGCAGCGTTCGGCCGACTAGCGGGTTTTCCTACAATGAGCAGTTCTTC.

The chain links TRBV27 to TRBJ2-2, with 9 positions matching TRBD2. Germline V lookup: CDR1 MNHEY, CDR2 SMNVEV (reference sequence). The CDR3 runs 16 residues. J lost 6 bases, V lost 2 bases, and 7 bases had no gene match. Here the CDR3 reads CASSLLSAGGAGELFF. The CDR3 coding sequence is TGTGCCAGCAGTTTACTATCGGCGGGAGGGGCCGGGGAGCTGTTTTTT.

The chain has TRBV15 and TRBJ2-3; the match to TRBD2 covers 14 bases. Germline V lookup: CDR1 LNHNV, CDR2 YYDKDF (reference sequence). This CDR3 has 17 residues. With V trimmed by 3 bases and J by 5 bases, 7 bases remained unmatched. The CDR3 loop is CATSREGLAGVRDTQYF. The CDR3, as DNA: TGTGCCACCAGCAGGGAGGGACTAGCGGGAGTTAGAGATACGCAGTATTTT.

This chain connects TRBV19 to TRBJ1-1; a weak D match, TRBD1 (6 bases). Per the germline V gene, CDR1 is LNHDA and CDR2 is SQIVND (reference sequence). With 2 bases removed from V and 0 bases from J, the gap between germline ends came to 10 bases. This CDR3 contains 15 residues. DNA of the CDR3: TGTGCCAGTAGTATATATACAGGGCTGAACACTGAAGCTTTCTTT. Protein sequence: CASSIYTGLNTEAFF.

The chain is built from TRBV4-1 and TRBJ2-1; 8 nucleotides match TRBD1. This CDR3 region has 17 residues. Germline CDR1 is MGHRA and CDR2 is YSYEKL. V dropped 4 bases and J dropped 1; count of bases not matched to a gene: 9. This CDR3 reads CASSPAYRGYSYNEQFF. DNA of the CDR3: TGCGCCAGCAGCCCAGCTTACAGGGGGTATTCCTACAATGAGCAGTTCTTC.

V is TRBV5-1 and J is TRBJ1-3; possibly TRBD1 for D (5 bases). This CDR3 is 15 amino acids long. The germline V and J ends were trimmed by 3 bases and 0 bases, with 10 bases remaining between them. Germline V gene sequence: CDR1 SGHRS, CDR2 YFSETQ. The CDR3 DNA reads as TGCGCCAGCAGCTCATCAGGGAACTCTGGAAACACCATATATTTT. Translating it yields CASSSSGNSGNTIYF.

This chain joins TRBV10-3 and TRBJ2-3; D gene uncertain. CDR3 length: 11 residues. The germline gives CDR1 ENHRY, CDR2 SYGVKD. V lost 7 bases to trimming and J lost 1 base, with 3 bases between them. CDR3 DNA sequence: TGTGCCATCACCGGCACAGATACGCAGTATTTT. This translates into CAITGTDTQYF.

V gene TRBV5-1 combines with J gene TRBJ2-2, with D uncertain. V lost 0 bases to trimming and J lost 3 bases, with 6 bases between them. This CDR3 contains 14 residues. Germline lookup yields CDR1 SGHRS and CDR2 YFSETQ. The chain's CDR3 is CASSLDRDTGELFF. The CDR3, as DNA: TGCGCCAGCAGCTTGGACAGAGACACCGGGGAGCTGTTTTTT.